These 2 T cell receptor beta chains were sequenced from one sample in a study of blood T cell repertoires in COVID-19. The data were produced by immunoSEQ multiplex PCR, yet TCRdb's version contains in-frame clones alone and is incomplete. The sample holds 35,000 to 50,000 clones, roughly 70% seen once. Sequenced material: peripheral blood. Receptors originate from an elderly man with acute or convalescent COVID-19.

This rearrangement joins TRBV11-3 to TRBJ2-4, with D unresolved. CDR3 size: 11 residues. Trimming left V 5 bases short and J 8 bases short, with 7 bases between. Germline V lookup: CDR1 SGHNT, CDR2 YENEEA. The CDR3 region is CASSLRYIQYF. The DNA for the CDR3 is TGTGCCAGCAGCCTCCGTTACATTCAGTACTTC.

This clone was found a few times. The V call is TRBV27, the J call TRBJ1-1, with 7 positions matching TRBD1. The V segment lost 3 bases and the J segment 3 bases; nucleotides outside the gene matches: 4. The CDR3 runs to 14 residues. Germline CDR1 MNHEY, CDR2 SMNVEV (reference sequence). DNA of the CDR3: TGTGCCAGCAGTTTCGATGGACAGGACACTGAAGCTTTCTTT. Protein sequence: CASSFDGQDTEAFF.